This TCR beta chain was identified during a study of lung T cells in sarcoidosis with Löfgren's syndrome. Overall study results and limits: These T cells possibly recognize a putative, unidentified sarcoidosis-associated antigen.

TCRdb processed the reads anew with MiXCR; each CDR3 protein has one entry. The sample yields 60,000 or so distinct CDR3 sequences, approximately 21% seen once. The CDR3 covers 14 residues. Looked up from germline, CDR1 is SGHRS and CDR2 is YFSETQ. Of note for this clonotype: The antigen is unknown. A read error is possible here, since a much larger clone lies one base away.

The sequence derives from a human donor with sarcoidosis (Löfgren's syndrome or another form), or a control subject (not recorded which). The material sequenced was CD4+ T cells from PBMCs. The chain has TRBV5-1 and TRBJ1-4; D ambiguous. CDR3 nucleotides: TGCGCCGGCAGCCTCGCGAATGGAATCGAAAAACTGTTTTTT. Translation: CAGSLANGIEKLFF.